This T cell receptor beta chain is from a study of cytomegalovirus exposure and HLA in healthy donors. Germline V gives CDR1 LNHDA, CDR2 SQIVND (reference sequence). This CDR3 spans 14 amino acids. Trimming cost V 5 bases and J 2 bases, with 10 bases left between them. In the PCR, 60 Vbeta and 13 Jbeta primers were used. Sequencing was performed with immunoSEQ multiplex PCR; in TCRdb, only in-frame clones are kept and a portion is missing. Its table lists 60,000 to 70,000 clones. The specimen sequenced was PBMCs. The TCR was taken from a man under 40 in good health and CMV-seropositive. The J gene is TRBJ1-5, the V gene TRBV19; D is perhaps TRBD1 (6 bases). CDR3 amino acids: CASSARTGNQPQHF. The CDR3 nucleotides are TGTGCCAGTAGTGCCAGGACAGGCAATCAGCCCCAGCATTTT.